These 30 T cell receptor beta chains were sequenced from one sample in a study of CD8 T cells in Susac syndrome. Reverse transcription used about 0.5 to 1 ug RNA and random hexamers. Using its own MiXCR run on the immunoSEQ multiplex PCR reads, TCRdb lists one record per CDR3 protein. The sample consists of some 170,000 distinct CDR3 sequences, about 95% of them appearing once. The sample consisted of CD4+ T cells from PBMCs. Source of these receptors: a human donor in good health.

The chain uses TRBV30 and TRBJ1-1; 7 positions agree with TRBD1. V was pared by 1 base and J by 1 base, with 12 bases of the junction left unmatched. Germline CDR1 GTSNPN, CDR2 SVGIG (reference sequence). The CDR3 is 17 residues long. The CDR3 coding sequence is TGTGCCTGGAGTGCGAGACCTCCGGGACAGTGGAACACTGAAGCTTTCTTT. Protein product: CAWSARPPGQWNTEAFF.

The chain joins TRBV29-1 to TRBJ2-7; D is possibly TRBD2 (6 bases). Trimming shortened V by 7 bases and J by 0 bases, and 16 bases separated the two germline ends. Germline CDR1 is SQVTM and CDR2 is ANQGSEA. This CDR3 comprises 14 residues. CDR3 sequence: CSARAGTSSYEQYF. The CDR3 bases are TGCAGCGCACGTGCCGGGACTTCCTCCTACGAGCAGTACTTC.

V usage is TRBV20-1 and J usage is TRBJ2-1; 8 bases are a match to TRBD2. This CDR3 is 13 amino acids long. The V and J ends lost 2 bases and 3 bases, in that order; junction bases with no gene match: 0. Germline CDR1 reads DFQATT; CDR2 reads SNEGSKA (reference sequence). The CDR3 is CSARTSGYNEQFF. CDR3 nucleotides: TGCAGTGCTAGAACTAGCGGCTACAATGAGCAGTTCTTC.

The genes are TRBV30 and TRBJ1-2, with a tentative D call TRBD1 (6 bases). Trimming left V 0 bases short and J 8 bases short, with 13 bases between. Germline CDR1 GTSNPN, CDR2 SVGIG (reference sequence). The CDR3 runs 13 residues. CDR3 loop: CAWSVQGTNGYTF. The CDR3 DNA reads as TGTGCCTGGAGTGTACAGGGAACCAACGGCTACACCTTC.

Points on this clonotype: No conserved phenylalanine or tryptophan ends this CDR3, so it is likely a read error. The chain employs TRBV27 and TRBJ2-3; D remains unclear. The V gene's germline CDR1 is MNHEY and CDR2 SMNVEV (reference sequence). The CDR3 is 13 amino acids. Trimming stripped 5 bases from V and 2 bases from J, with 8 bases between. The CDR3 protein is CASSHGHTDTQYL. The CDR3 coding sequence is TGTGCCAGCAGTCATGGCCACACAGATACGCAGTATCTT.

The V gene is TRBV29-1, the J gene TRBJ2-1, with D uncertain. This CDR3 is built from 11 residues. V gave up 4 bases and J gave up 7 bases, with 8 bases separating them. Looked up from germline, CDR1 is SQVTM and CDR2 is ANQGSEA. The CDR3 here is CSVAGLNEQFF. Written as DNA, the CDR3 is TGCAGCGTTGCCGGGTTGAATGAGCAGTTCTTC.

The chain recombines TRBV3-1 with TRBJ2-1; D possibly matches TRBD1 or TRBD2 (5 bases each). This CDR3 region has 15 residues. Germline values: CDR1 LGHDT, CDR2 YNNKEL (reference sequence). V dropped 5 bases and J dropped 4 bases, with 15 bases sitting between them. CDR3 nucleotide sequence: TGTGCCAGCAGCGCCTATGGGGGTCAGTACAATGAGCAGTTCTTC. As protein: CASSAYGGQYNEQFF.

The V gene is TRBV11-2, the J gene TRBJ2-1; 15 positions agree with TRBD2. The V gene's germline CDR1 is SGHAT and CDR2 FQNNGV. CDR3 size: 15 residues. J lost 9 bases, V lost 6 bases, and 6 bases had no gene match. The CDR3 loop reads CASREPGLAGGEQFF. The CDR3 DNA follows: TGTGCCAGCAGGGAACCGGGACTAGCGGGAGGTGAGCAGTTCTTC. The full variable domain, its missing parts supplied by reference TRBV11-2 and TRBJ2-1, is EAGVAQSPRYKIIEKRQSVAFWCNPISGHATLYWYQQILGQGPKLLIQFQNNGVVDDSQLPKDRFSAERLKGVDSTLKIQPAKLEDSAVYLCASREPGLAGGEQFFGPGTRLTVL.

In DNA, the CDR3 is TGCGCCAGCAGCCAGTACAGGGGGAATGAAAAACTGTTTTTT. This sequence encodes CASSQYRGNEKLFF. The rearrangement joins TRBV4-3 to TRBJ1-4; TRBD1 aligns across 8 bases. J was trimmed by 5 bases and V by 3 bases; bases with no gene match: 2. Per the germline V gene, CDR1 is LGHNA and CDR2 is YSLEER. This CDR3 has 14 amino acids.

Here the CDR3 DNA reads TGCGCCAGCAGTCAATTCCCCAGCACCGGGGAGCTGTTTTTT. This codes for CASSQFPSTGELFF. This chain uses TRBV23-1 with TRBJ2-2; no firm D call. Being an ORF, TRBV23-1 has a function that is uncertain. The CDR3 sequence is 14 residues long. Trimming shortened V by 1 base and J by 4 bases, and 7 bases separated the two germline ends.

V gene TRBV28 combines with J gene TRBJ1-5; D not certain. Germline V gene data show CDR1 as MDHEN and CDR2 as SYDVKM. CDR3 size: 12 residues. Trimming left V 2 bases short and J 7 bases short, with 6 bases between. The CDR3 protein is CASSLMRQPQHF. The CDR3 bases are TGTGCCAGCAGTTTAATGAGACAGCCCCAGCATTTT.

The J gene is TRBJ2-7, the V gene TRBV6-2 or TRBV6-3, with a weak D call TRBD1 (6 bases). The V gene lost 2 bases and the J gene lost 5 bases, with 7 bases spanning the gap. The CDR3 has 12 residues. Germline CDR1 and CDR2: MNHEY and SVGEGT. This CDR3 reads CASSYRQDEQYF. CDR3 in DNA: TGTGCCAGCAGTTACCGACAGGACGAGCAGTACTTC.

The V gene is TRBV6-2 or TRBV6-3, the J gene TRBJ2-1; tentatively, D is TRBD2 (5 bases). Germline V gene lookup returns CDR1 MNHEY and CDR2 SVGEGT. Trimming cost V 0 bases and J 7 bases, with 13 bases left between them. The CDR3 has 15 amino acids. CDR3 DNA sequence: TGTGCCAGCAGTTACTCTAGGACTTCCTGGAATGAGCAGTTCTTC. Protein sequence: CASSYSRTSWNEQFF.

This chain joins TRBV29-1 and TRBJ1-3; D is undetermined. The V end was cut by 4 bases, the J end by 8 bases, with 9 bases between. This CDR3 contains 11 residues. Germline V gives CDR1 SQVTM, CDR2 ANQGSEA. CDR3 nucleotide sequence: TGCAGCGTTGGATTTTCATACACCATATATTTT. Encoded protein: CSVGFSYTIYF.

The V and J genes are TRBV6-5 and TRBJ2-7; TRBD1 aligns across 9 bases. V was clipped by 2 bases and J by 5 bases; unmatched bases: 10. The germline gives CDR1 MNHEY, CDR2 SVGAGI. The CDR3 spans 16 residues. The CDR3 DNA is TGTGCCAGCAGTTACGAAGCCGGGACAGGGAACGACGAGCAGTACTTC. Protein sequence: CASSYEAGTGNDEQYF.

V gene TRBV20-1 combines with J gene TRBJ2-1, with 7 nucleotides matching TRBD2. V gave up 2 bases and J gave up 2 bases; unmatched junction bases: 3. Germline V gene data show CDR1 as DFQATT and CDR2 as SNEGSKA (reference sequence). The length of the CDR3 is 14 residues. The CDR3 DNA reads as TGCAGTGCTAGAAGGCTAGCGGCCTACAATGAGCAGTTCTTC. Translated: CSARRLAAYNEQFF.

This clonotype was observed a single time. The chain uses TRBV27 and TRBJ2-6; D is possibly TRBD1 (6 bases). This CDR3 has 15 residues. Between the trimmed V and J ends, which lost 6 bases and 4 bases, there was a span of 13 bases. Germline V lookup: CDR1 MNHEY, CDR2 SMNVEV (reference sequence). The CDR3 sequence is CASRPQGYGANVLTF. In DNA, the CDR3 is TGTGCCAGCAGACCGCAGGGGTACGGGGCCAACGTCCTGACTTTC.

The chain joins TRBV28 to TRBJ2-3; D ambiguous. Trimming took off 6 bases at V and 7 bases at J, with 11 bases between the two ends. The CDR3 sequence is 12 residues long. Germline lookup yields CDR1 MDHEN and CDR2 SYDVKM. DNA of the CDR3: TGTGCCAGCAGCTCCTTAGCATATACGCAGTATTTT. This encodes CASSSLAYTQYF.

This clonotype occurred once. The chain couples TRBV12-3 or TRBV12-4 to TRBJ2-1; 11 bases fit TRBD2. V was clipped by 3 bases and J by 2 bases; unmatched bases: 9. This CDR3 region has 18 residues. CDR3 sequence: CASSFLLAGANTYNEQFF. The CDR3 coding sequence is TGTGCCAGCAGTTTTTTACTAGCGGGAGCGAACACCTACAATGAGCAGTTCTTC.

The chain couples TRBV29-1 to TRBJ2-1, with D possibly being TRBD2 (5 bases). Trimming removed 2 bases from V and 7 bases from J, with 15 bases in between. The CDR3 is 14 amino acids. Germline CDR1 SQVTM, CDR2 ANQGSEA. The CDR3 loop is CSVETGNGINEQFF. The CDR3 DNA reads as TGCAGCGTTGAAACGGGGAACGGGATAAATGAGCAGTTCTTC.

The V and J genes are TRBV12-3 or TRBV12-4 and TRBJ1-5; D ambiguous. The CDR3 has 13 residues. Between the trimmed V and J ends, which lost 3 bases and 9 bases, there was a span of 12 bases. In DNA form, the CDR3 reads TGTGCCAGCAGTTTCCGGGGTCAGAGGCCCCAGCATTTT. Translation gives CASSFRGQRPQHF.

The chain has TRBV7-9 and TRBJ1-5, with D unclear. Per the germline V gene, CDR1 is SEHNR and CDR2 is FQNEAQ (reference sequence). The CDR3 spans 12 residues. Trimming removed 5 bases at V and 6 bases at J, with 8 bases between. CDR3 sequence: CASSLDSQPQHF. The CDR3 DNA follows: TGTGCCAGCAGCCTGGATTCTCAGCCCCAGCATTTT.

The chain combines TRBV29-1 with TRBJ1-1, with D hard to call. V lost 4 bases and J lost 7, with 13 bases in between. This CDR3 has 12 residues. From germline, CDR1 is SQVTM and CDR2 ANQGSEA. In DNA, the CDR3 is TGCAGCGTTGCTTTCGGGGTTGGTGAAGCTTTCTTT. This gives the protein CSVAFGVGEAFF.

V is TRBV7-8 and J is TRBJ2-4; D is ambiguous. Germline loops: CDR1 SGHVS, CDR2 FQNEAQ. The CDR3 length is 13 residues. With 1 base removed from V and 9 bases from J, the gap between germline ends came to 10 bases. CDR3 in DNA: TGTGCCAGCAGCTTAGAGCAGTATAGCATTCAGTACTTC. Its translation is CASSLEQYSIQYF.

The chain joins TRBV30 to TRBJ1-2; maybe TRBD1 (5 bases). V lost 5 bases and J 4 bases, leaving 14 bases between the germline ends. The CDR3 sequence is 13 residues long. The V gene's germline CDR1 is GTSNPN and CDR2 SVGIG (reference sequence). As DNA, the CDR3 is TGTGCCTGGGCGATGGGGGACCGCTATGGCTACACCTTC. It is translated as CAWAMGDRYGYTF.

CDR3 loop: CASRKARREGPKDEQYF. In nucleotides, the CDR3 is TGTGCCAGCAGGAAGGCCCGGCGGGAGGGCCCCAAGGACGAGCAGTACTTC. The chain carries TRBV6-2 or TRBV6-3 and TRBJ2-7; 9 bases are shared with TRBD2. J gave up 5 bases and V 6 bases, and 17 bases lay outside the gene matches. Per the germline V gene, CDR1 is MNHEY and CDR2 is SVGEGT. This CDR3 region has 17 residues.

The chain has TRBV12-3 or TRBV12-4 and TRBJ2-2, with TRBD2 matching 14 bases. V dropped 5 bases and J dropped 1; count of bases not matched to a gene: 6. The CDR3 length is 18 residues. The CDR3 loop reads CASSPGLAGVGNTGELFF. The CDR3 DNA reads TGTGCCAGCAGTCCGGGACTAGCGGGAGTCGGGAACACCGGGGAGCTGTTTTTT.

The chain has TRBV19 and TRBJ1-1; possible D gene TRBD1, 6 bases. CDR3 length equals 14 residues. The germline V gene has CDR1 LNHDA and CDR2 SQIVND (reference sequence). V lost 5 bases, J lost 1 base, and 11 bases lay in between. For the CDR3, the DNA is TGTGCCAGTAGTCTCTCGACAGGGAACACTGAAGCTTTCTTT. It specifies CASSLSTGNTEAFF.

The chain combines TRBV30 with TRBJ2-2; the D call may be TRBD1 or TRBD2 (5 bases each). This CDR3 region has 15 residues. V was shortened by 0 bases and J by 0 bases, with 8 bases between the two germline ends. Germline CDR1 reads GTSNPN; CDR2 reads SVGIG (reference sequence). The CDR3 loop is CAWSVGTANTGELFF. The DNA of the CDR3 is TGTGCCTGGAGTGTAGGGACGGCGAACACCGGGGAGCTGTTTTTT.

The rearrangement joins TRBV24-1 to TRBJ2-1, with D tentatively TRBD1 or TRBD2 (8 bases each). CDR1 and CDR2 from the germline V gene are KGHDR and SFDVKD. CDR3 length equals 16 residues. Trimming pared 3 bases from V and 9 bases from J, leaving 20 bases between. Written as DNA, the CDR3 is TGTGCCACCAGTGATGACAGGGGAGATACTAGCGGTGAGCAGTTCTTC. Translation gives CATSDDRGDTSGEQFF.